This T cell receptor (beta chain) was identified in a study of CD8 T cells in ankylosing spondylitis. Germline V gives CDR1 MDHEN, CDR2 SYDVKM. V lost 6 bases, J lost 8 bases, and 25 bases lay in between. This CDR3 is 16 amino acids long. Quantitative 5'-RACE with molecular barcodes produced the TCR beta libraries. TCRdb ran MiXCR on the 5' RACE reads and lists one entry per CDR3 protein. The sample contains some 140,000 distinct CDR3 sequences, roughly 6.6% of which appear only once. Findings of the study overall: Disease-associated clones were reportedly significantly overrepresented in matched ankylosing spondylitis synovial fluid. Earlier studies detected some motif variants in reactive arthritis synovial fluid and blood.

This clonotype was counted many times. The antigen is undetermined. The sample comprised blood, either unsorted or a sorted T cell fraction (not recorded which). The sequence came from a female donor with ankylosing spondylitis or in good health (not recorded which). The V call is TRBV28, the J call TRBJ1-2; a weak D match, TRBD1 (5 bases). The CDR3 loop reads CASSRPSASGGRGYTF. The CDR3 DNA reads TGTGCCAGCAGCAGACCCTCCGCGTCCGGGGGACGCGGCTACACCTTC.